This record concerns one TCR beta chain sequence. Its matching antigen is unknown. The V end lost 4 bases, the J end lost 0 bases, and 13 bases lay between the germline ends. Germline CDR1 SGHAT, CDR2 FQNNGV. The CDR3 has 17 amino acids. These data originate in a study of cytomegalovirus exposure and HLA in healthy donors. Sequencing used immunoSEQ multiplex PCR; TCRdb keeps in-frame clones, though not all of them. This sample has over 110,000 clones, with 84% found just once. The study, taken as a whole, reports: In vitro data verified a few CMV-associated chains as specific for CMV antigens. The study labeled fewer than 200 TCR beta chains cytomegalovirus-associated.

The genes are TRBV11-2 and TRBJ1-6; D is unclear. The TCR was taken from a woman aged 25 to 39 in good health and CMV-seronegative. The sequencing sample was made of PBMCs. The CDR3 DNA reads TGTGCCAGCAGCTCGAAACCAGTCAGCTCCTATAATTCACCCCTCCACTTT. Its protein product is CASSSKPVSSYNSPLHF.